Following are 4 T cell receptor beta chains from one sample sequenced in a study of T-cell reconstitution after alpha-beta-depleted transplantation in children. Preparation of the TCRbeta library involved a method that used unique molecular identifiers. In TCRdb, the PCR reads were re-called with MiXCR into one record per CDR3 protein. This sample has 450,000 to 600,000 distinct CDR3 sequences; about 11% occur once, and the top ten carry 2% to 2.5%. The input for sequencing was PBMCs, taken before TCRalphabeta/CD19-depleted stem cell transplant. The receptor set was obtained from a child aged 2-15 years with inherited bone marrow failure, due to receive a stem cell transplant.

This clonotype showed up many times. This rearrangement joins TRBV5-1 to TRBJ1-6, with TRBD1 matching 7 bases. CDR3 length: 13 amino acids. CDR1 is SGHRS, CDR2 YFSETQ, per germline. V was pared by 6 bases and J by 5 bases, with 2 bases of the junction left unmatched. For the CDR3, the DNA is TGCGCCAGCAAAGACAGGGATAATTCACCCCTCCACTTT. This codes for CASKDRDNSPLHF. Combining the CDR3 with reference TRBV5-1 and TRBJ1-6 gives the whole variable domain KAGVTQTPRYLIKTRGQQVTLSCSPISGHRSVSWYQQTPGQGLQFLFEYFSETQRNKGNFPGRFSGRQFSNSRSEMNVSTLELGDSALYLCASKDRDNSPLHFGNGTRLTVT.

With respect to this clonotype: This may stem from a read error, because a much larger clone lies one nucleotide away. The chain carries TRBV11-2 and TRBJ2-7; the D gene could be TRBD1 or TRBD2 (6 bases each). Trimming took off 5 bases at V and 3 bases at J, with 20 bases between the two ends. The CDR3 totals 16 residues. Germline lookup yields CDR1 SGHAT and CDR2 FQNNGV. The CDR3 here is CASSPTRGHLVYEQYF. The CDR3 nucleotides read TGTGCCAGCAGCCCTACGCGGGGACATCTGGTCTACGAGCAGTACTTC. Full variable domain (missing parts from reference TRBV11-2 and TRBJ2-7): EAGVAQSPRYKIIEKRQSVAFWCNPISGHATLYWYQQILGQGPKLLIQFQNNGVVDDSQLPKDRFSAERLKGVDSTLKIQPAKLEDSAVYLCASSPTRGHLVYEQYFGPGTRLTVT.

Many counts were recorded for this clonotype. This chain connects TRBV13 to TRBJ2-1; 10 nucleotides agree with TRBD2. Germline-derived CDR1 and CDR2 are PRHDT and FYEKMQ (reference sequence). This CDR3 is 16 amino acids long. V shed 8 bases, J shed 6 bases, and the junction held 13 bases outside the gene matches. For the CDR3, the DNA is TGTGCCAGCCGAGCCCCGATAGCGGGAGGTGGCAATGAGCAGTTCTTC. This encodes CASRAPIAGGGNEQFF.

This clonotype was detected ten times or more. The rearrangement joins TRBV28 to TRBJ2-7; TRBD2 is a possible D gene (5 bases). The V end lost 7 bases, the J end lost 2 bases, and 12 bases lay between the germline ends. This CDR3 contains 13 residues. Looked up from germline, CDR1 is MDHEN and CDR2 is SYDVKM. DNA of the CDR3: TGTGCCAGCATCCTACCGGGGACCTACGAGCAGTACTTC. Translating gives CASILPGTYEQYF.